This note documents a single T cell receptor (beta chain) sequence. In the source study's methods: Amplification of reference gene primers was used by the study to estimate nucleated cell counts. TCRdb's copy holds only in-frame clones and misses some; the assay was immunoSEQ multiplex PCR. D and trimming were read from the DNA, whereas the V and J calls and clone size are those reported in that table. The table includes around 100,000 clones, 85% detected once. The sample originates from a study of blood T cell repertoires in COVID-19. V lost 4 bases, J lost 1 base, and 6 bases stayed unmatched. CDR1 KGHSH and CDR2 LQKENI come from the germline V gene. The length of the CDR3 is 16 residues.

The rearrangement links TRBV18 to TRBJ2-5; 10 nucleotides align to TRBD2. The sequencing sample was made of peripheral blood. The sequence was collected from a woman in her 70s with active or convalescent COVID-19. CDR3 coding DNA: TGTGCCAGCTCACTCCTAGCGGGGGCCCTCCAAGAGACCCAGTACTTC. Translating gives CASSLLAGALQETQYF.